One TCR beta chain is described in this entry. Its matching antigen is unknown. This record belongs to a study of OX40 agonist ivuxolimab in advanced cancers. Study as a whole: Eligibility admitted prior anti-PD-1, anti-PD-L1 or anti-CTLA-4 therapy; about 40% had some.

The method was immunoSEQ multiplex PCR; TCRdb's version includes in-frame clones alone and lacks a portion of them. The data show about 45,000 clones, less than 90% seen once. Study-wide results and limits: Clonal expansion by week 6 occurred in CD4+ and CD8+ blood T cells (at 0.1 to 3.0 mg/kg).

The CDR3 spans 20 residues. Trimming removed 10 bases at V and 2 bases at J, with 37 bases between. Germline-derived CDR1 and CDR2 are SGHRS and YFSETQ. Sample: CD4+ or CD8+ T cells sorted from blood, taken in a trial of the OX40 agonist ivuxolimab. This TCR was sampled from an adult with an advanced solid tumor such as melanoma, head and neck, liver or kidney cancer. V usage is TRBV5-1 and J usage is TRBJ2-7, with D unresolved. CDR3 sequence (DNA): TGCGCCGGGATTTTAAGGGTAGCCTTTCTGAAGAGGCGTCAAACCTACGAGCAGTACTTC. This gives the protein CAGILRVAFLKRRQTYEQYF.